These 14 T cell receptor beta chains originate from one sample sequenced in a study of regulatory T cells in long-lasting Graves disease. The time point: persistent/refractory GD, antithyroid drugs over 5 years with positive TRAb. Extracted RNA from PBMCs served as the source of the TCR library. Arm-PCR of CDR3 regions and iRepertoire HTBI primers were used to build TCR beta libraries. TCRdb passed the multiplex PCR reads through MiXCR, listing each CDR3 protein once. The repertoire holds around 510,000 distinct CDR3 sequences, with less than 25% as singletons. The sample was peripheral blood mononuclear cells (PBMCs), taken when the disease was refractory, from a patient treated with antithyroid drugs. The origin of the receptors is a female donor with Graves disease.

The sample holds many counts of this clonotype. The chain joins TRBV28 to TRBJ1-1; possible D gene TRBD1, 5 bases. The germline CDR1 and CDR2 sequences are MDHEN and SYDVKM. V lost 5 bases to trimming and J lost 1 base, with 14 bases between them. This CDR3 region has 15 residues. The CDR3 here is CASSPSGAGNTEAFF. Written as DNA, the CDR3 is TGTGCCAGCAGTCCCTCCGGGGCGGGGAACACTGAAGCTTTCTTT.

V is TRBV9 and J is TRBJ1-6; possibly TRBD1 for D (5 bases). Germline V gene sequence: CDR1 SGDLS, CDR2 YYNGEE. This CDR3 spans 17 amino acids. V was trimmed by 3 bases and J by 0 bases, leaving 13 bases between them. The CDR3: CASSARDGNSYNSPLHF. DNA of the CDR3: TGTGCCAGCAGCGCCAGGGACGGGAACTCCTATAATTCACCCCTCCACTTT.

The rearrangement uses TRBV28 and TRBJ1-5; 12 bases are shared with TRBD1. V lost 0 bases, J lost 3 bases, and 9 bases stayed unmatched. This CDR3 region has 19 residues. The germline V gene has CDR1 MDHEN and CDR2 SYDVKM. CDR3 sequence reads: CASSLWAGTGGAYNQPQHF. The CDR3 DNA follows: TGTGCCAGCAGTTTATGGGCCGGGACAGGGGGCGCATACAATCAGCCCCAGCATTTT.

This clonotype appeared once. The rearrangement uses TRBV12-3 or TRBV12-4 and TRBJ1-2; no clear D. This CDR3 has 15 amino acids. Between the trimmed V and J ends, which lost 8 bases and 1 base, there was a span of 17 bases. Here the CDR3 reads CASSPAGDYNYGYTF. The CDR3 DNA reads TGTGCCAGCTCACCAGCAGGCGACTATAACTATGGCTACACCTTC.

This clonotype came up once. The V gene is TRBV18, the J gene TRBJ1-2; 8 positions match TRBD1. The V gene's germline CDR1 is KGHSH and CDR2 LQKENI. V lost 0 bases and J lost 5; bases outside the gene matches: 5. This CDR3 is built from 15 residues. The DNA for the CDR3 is TGTGCCAGCTCACCACCCGACAGGGGAGAGTATGGCTACACCTTC. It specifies CASSPPDRGEYGYTF. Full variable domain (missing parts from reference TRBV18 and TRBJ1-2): NAGVMQNPRHLVRRRGQEARLRCSPMKGHSHVYWYRQLPEEGLKFMVYLQKENIIDESGMPKERFSAEFPKEGPSILRIQQVVRGDSAAYFCASSPPDRGEYGYTFGSGTRLTVV.

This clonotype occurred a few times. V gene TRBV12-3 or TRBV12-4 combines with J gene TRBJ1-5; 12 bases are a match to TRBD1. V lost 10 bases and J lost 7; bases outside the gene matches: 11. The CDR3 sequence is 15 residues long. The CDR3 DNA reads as TGTGCCAACAGACCGGGACAGGGGGCCGGACAGCCCCAGCATTTT. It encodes CANRPGQGAGQPQHF.

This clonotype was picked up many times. CDR3 amino acids: CASSLVTGTYGYTF. The CDR3, as DNA: TGTGCCAGCAGCTTGGTGACAGGGACCTATGGCTACACCTTC. The V gene is TRBV7-2, the J gene TRBJ1-2, with 7 bases lining up with TRBD1. Germline V gene sequence: CDR1 SGHTA, CDR2 FQGNSA. The V segment lost 3 bases and the J segment 4 bases; nucleotides outside the gene matches: 5. The CDR3 length is 14 residues.

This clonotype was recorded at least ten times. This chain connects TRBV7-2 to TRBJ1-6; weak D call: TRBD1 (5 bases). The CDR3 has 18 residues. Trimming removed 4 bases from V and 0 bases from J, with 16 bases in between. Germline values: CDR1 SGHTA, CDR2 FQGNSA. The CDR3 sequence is CASSSALPGGSYNSPLHF. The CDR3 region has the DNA TGTGCCAGCAGCTCTGCCCTTCCGGGGGGCTCCTATAATTCACCCCTCCACTTT.

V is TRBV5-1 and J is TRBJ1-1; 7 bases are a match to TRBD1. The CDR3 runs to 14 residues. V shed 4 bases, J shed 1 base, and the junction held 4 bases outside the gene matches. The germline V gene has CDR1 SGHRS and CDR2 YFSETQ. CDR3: CASSPGQSNTEAFF. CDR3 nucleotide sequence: TGCGCCAGCAGCCCGGGACAGTCGAACACTGAAGCTTTCTTT.

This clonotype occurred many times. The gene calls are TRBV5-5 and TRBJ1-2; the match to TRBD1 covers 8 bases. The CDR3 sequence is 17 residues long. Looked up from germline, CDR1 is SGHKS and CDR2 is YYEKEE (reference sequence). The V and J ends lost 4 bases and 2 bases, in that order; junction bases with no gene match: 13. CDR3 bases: TGTGCCAGCAGCCTCAGACAGGGGACATCAACAAACTATGGCTACACCTTC. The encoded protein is CASSLRQGTSTNYGYTF.

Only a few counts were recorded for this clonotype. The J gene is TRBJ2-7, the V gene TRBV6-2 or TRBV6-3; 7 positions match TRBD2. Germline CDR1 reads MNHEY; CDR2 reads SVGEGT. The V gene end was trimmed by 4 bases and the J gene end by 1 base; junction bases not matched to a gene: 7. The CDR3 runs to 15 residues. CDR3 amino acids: CASSSAGLQSYEQYF. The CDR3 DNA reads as TGTGCCAGCAGTTCAGCGGGACTCCAATCCTACGAGCAGTACTTC.

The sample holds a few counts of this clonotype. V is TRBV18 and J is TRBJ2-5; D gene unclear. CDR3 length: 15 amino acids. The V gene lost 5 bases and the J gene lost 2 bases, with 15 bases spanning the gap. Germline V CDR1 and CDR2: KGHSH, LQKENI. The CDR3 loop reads CASSSGSPSQETQYF. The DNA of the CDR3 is TGTGCCAGCTCATCAGGATCGCCAAGTCAAGAGACCCAGTACTTC.

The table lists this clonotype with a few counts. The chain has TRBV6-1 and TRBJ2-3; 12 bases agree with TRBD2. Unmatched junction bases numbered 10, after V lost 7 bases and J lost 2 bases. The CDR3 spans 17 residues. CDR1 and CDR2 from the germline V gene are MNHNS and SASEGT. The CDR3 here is CASKGRLAGVLTDTQYF. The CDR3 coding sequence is TGTGCCAGCAAGGGCCGACTAGCGGGAGTTCTCACAGATACGCAGTATTTT.

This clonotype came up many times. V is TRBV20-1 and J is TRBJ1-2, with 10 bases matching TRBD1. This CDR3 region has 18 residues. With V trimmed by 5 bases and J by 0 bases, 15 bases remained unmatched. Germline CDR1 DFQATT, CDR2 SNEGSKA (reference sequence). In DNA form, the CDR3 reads TGCAGTGCTGTAAGATACTCCGGGACAGGGGCCACTAACTATGGCTACACCTTC. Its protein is CSAVRYSGTGATNYGYTF.